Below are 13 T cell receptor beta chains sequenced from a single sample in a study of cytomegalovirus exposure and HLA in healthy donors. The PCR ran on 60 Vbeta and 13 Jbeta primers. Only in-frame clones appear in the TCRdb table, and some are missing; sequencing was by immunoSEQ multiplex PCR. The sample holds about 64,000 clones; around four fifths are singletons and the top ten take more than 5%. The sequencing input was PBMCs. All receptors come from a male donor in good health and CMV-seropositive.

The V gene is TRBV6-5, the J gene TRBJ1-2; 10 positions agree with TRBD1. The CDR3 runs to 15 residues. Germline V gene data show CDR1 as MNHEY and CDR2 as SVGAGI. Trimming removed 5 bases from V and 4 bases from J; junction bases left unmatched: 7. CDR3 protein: CASSTGTGARYGYTF. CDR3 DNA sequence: TGTGCCAGCAGTACCGGGACAGGGGCACGCTATGGCTACACCTTC.

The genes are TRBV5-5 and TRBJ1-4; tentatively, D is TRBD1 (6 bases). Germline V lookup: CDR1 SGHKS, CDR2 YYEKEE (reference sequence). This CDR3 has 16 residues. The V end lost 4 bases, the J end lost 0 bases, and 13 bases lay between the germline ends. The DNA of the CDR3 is TGTGCCAGCAGCATAGGGACAACTGCAACTAATGAAAAACTGTTTTTT. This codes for CASSIGTTATNEKLFF.

The CDR3 is CASSMGGPTQPQHF. CDR3 nucleotide sequence: TGTGCCAGTAGTATGGGAGGCCCTACCCAGCCCCAGCATTTT. This chain joins TRBV19 and TRBJ1-5; no reliable D call. There are 14 residues in the CDR3. Germline CDR1 and CDR2: LNHDA and SQIVND (reference sequence). V lost 3 bases and J 7 bases, leaving 13 bases between the germline ends. Full variable domain (missing parts from reference TRBV19 and TRBJ1-5): DGGITQSPKYLFRKEGQNVTLSCEQNLNHDAMYWYRQDPGQGLRLIYYSQIVNDFQKGDIAEGYSVSREKKESFPLTVTSAQKNPTAFYLCASSMGGPTQPQHFGDGTRLSIL.

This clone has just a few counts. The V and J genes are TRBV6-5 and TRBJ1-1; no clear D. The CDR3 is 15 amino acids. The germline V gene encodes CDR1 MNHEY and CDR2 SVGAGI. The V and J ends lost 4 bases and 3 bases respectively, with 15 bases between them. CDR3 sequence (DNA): TGTGCCAGCAGTTCACGACAAAGGAGGGACACTGAAGCTTTCTTT. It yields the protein CASSSRQRRDTEAFF.

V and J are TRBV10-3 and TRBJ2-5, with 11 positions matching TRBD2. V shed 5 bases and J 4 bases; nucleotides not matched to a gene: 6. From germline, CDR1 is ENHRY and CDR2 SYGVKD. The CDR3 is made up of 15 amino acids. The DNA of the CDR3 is TGTGCCATCAGTCCGACTAGCGGGGACGGAGAGACCCAGTACTTC. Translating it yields CAISPTSGDGETQYF.

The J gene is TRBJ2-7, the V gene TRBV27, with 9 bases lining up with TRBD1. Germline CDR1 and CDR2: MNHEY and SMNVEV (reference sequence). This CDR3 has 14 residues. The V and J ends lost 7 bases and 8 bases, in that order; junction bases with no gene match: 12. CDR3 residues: CASTFGTGMGKQYF. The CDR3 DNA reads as TGTGCCAGCACCTTCGGGACAGGGATGGGTAAGCAGTACTTC.

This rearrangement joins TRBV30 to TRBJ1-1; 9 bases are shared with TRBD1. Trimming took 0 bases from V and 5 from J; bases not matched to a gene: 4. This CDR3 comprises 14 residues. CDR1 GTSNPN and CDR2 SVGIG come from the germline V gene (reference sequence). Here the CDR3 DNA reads TGTGCCTGGAGTGTCGGGACAGGGATTACTGAAGCTTTCTTT. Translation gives CAWSVGTGITEAFF.

This chain's CDR3 is CASSQDRGFSGGGGTEAFF. CDR3 nucleotides: TGCGCCAGCAGCCAAGATAGGGGGTTTTCGGGGGGAGGGGGTACTGAAGCTTTCTTT. The chain uses TRBV4-3 and TRBJ1-1; possibly TRBD1 for D (6 bases). Germline V CDR1 and CDR2: LGHNA, YSLEER. Trimming pared 0 bases from V and 5 bases from J, leaving 25 bases between. This CDR3 region has 19 residues.

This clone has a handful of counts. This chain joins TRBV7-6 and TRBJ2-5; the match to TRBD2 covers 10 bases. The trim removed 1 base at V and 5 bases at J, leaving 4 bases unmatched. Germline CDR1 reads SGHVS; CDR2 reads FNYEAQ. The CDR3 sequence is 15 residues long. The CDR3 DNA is TGTGCCAGCAGCTTAGTACTAGCGGGGTACGAGACCCAGTACTTC. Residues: CASSLVLAGYETQYF.

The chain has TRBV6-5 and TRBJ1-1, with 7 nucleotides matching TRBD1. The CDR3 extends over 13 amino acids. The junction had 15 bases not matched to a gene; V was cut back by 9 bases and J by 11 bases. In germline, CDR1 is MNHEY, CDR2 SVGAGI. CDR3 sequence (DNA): TGTGCCAGTAATACGGAGTCAGGGGGAAGGGCTTTCTTT. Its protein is CASNTESGGRAFF.

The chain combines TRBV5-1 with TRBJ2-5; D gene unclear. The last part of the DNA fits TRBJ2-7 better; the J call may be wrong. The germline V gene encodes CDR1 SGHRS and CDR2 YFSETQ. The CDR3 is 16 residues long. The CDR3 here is CASSLEEWVADYEQYF. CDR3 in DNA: TGCGCCAGCAGCTTGGAGGAGTGGGTGGCAGACTACGAGCAGTACTTC.

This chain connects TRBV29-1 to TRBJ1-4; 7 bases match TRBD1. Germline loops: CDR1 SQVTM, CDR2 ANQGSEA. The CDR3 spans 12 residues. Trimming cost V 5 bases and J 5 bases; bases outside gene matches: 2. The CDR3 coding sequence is TGCAGCGTTTCGGGACAGAATGAAAAACTGTTTTTT. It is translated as CSVSGQNEKLFF.

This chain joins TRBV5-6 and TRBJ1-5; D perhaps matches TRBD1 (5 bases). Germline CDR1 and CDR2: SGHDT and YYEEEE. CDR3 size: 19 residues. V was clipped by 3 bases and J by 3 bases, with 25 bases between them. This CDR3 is CASSSSKPRQKRLNQPQHF. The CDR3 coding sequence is TGTGCCAGCAGCTCCTCGAAACCTAGACAGAAGCGACTCAATCAGCCCCAGCATTTT.